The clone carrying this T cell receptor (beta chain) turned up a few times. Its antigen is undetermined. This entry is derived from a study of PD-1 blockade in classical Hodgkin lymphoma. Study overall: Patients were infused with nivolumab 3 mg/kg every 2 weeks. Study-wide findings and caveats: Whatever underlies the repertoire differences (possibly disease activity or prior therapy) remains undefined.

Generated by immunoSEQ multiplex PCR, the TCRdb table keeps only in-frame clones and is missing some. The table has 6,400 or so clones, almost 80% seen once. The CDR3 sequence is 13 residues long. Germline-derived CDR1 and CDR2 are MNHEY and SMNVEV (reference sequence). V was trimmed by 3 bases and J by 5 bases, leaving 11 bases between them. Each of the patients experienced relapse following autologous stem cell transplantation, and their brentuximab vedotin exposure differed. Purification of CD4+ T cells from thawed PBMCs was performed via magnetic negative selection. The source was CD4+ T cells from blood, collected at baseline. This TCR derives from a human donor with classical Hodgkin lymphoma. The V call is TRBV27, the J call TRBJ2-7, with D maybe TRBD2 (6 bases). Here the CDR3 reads CASSFLGLNEQYF. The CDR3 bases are TGTGCCAGCAGTTTCTTGGGACTTAACGAGCAGTACTTC.